This T cell receptor (beta chain) was retrieved from a study of T cell responses to AZD1222 COVID-19 vaccine. Study-wide findings and caveats: No day 14 peak samples; only post-peak repertoires were characterized. Just a handful of AZD1222 recipients were seropositive at baseline. The donors showed a predominance of white British ancestry and of females, with possible underestimation of clonal diversity. Variant regions that are unmutated are reportedly the target of nearly half of spike-specific TCRs.

CDR3 size: 18 residues. Trimming at V came to 4 bases and at J to 5 bases, leaving 18 bases not matched to a gene. Per the germline V gene, CDR1 is MNHEY and CDR2 is SMNVEV (reference sequence). TCRdb's copy holds only in-frame clones and misses some; the assay was immunoSEQ multiplex PCR. The repertoire holds fewer than 150,000 clones, with about 90% as singletons. Details on this clone: The antigen remains undetermined.

Source: peripheral blood, taken on day 0 of AZD1222 vaccination. The genes are TRBV27 and TRBJ1-2, with 8 bases that match TRBD1. The receptor comes from an adult in good health. DNA for the CDR3: TGTGCCAGCAGTTCCTTGACAGGGGTAACGGGCCTCGGGTATGGCTACACCTTC. Protein sequence: CASSSLTGVTGLGYGYTF.